These 6 T cell receptor beta chains came from one sample sequenced in a study of cytomegalovirus exposure and HLA in healthy donors. The repertoire was sequenced with immunoSEQ multiplex PCR; TCRdb's copy has only in-frame clones and lacks some. The sample carries 150,000 to 200,000 clones, about 83% recorded once. The specimen was PBMCs. Receptors originate from a woman aged 18-29 years in good health and CMV-seronegative.

This chain links TRBV18 with TRBJ1-4; D might be TRBD1 (5 bases). The CDR3 has 16 amino acids. Germline loops: CDR1 KGHSH, CDR2 LQKENI. V was pared by 3 bases and J by 8 bases, with 19 bases between. CDR3 bases: TGTGCCAGCTCACCCTTTTTAGGGGCAGGAAGAGAAAAACTGTTTTTT. Translated, it gives CASSPFLGAGREKLFF.

The gene calls are TRBV2 and TRBJ2-1; 12 nucleotides line up with TRBD2. V lost 9 bases to trimming and J lost 12 bases; unmatched junction nucleotides: 21. The CDR3 has 17 amino acids. CDR1 and CDR2 from the germline V gene are SNHLY and FYNNEI. This CDR3 reads CASLLAGGLTRGDGQFF. For the CDR3, the DNA is TGTGCCAGTTTACTAGCGGGGGGCCTAACCCGGGGCGATGGGCAGTTCTTC.

Written as DNA, the CDR3 is TGCGCCAGCAGAGGTTTAGGAACGGGACTAGCGGGAGATCGGTCCTACAATGAGCAGTTCTTC. This translates into CASRGLGTGLAGDRSYNEQFF. The rearrangement joins TRBV10-2 to TRBJ2-1; 14 bases match TRBD2. CDR3 size: 21 residues. The V and J ends lost 6 bases and 1 base, in that order; junction bases with no gene match: 17. Per germline, CDR1 WSHSY and CDR2 SAAADI.

The chain has TRBV19 and TRBJ2-1, with 8 bases aligning to TRBD2. The germline gives CDR1 LNHDA, CDR2 SQIVND (reference sequence). The CDR3 loop spans 16 amino acids. The V segment lost 8 bases and the J segment 3 bases; nucleotides outside the gene matches: 12. The CDR3 spells CASGLKAGGVYNEQFF. CDR3 sequence (DNA): TGTGCCAGTGGATTAAAGGCGGGGGGCGTCTACAATGAGCAGTTCTTC.

The chain joins TRBV13 to TRBJ2-2; D might be TRBD2 (5 bases). CDR1 PRHDT and CDR2 FYEKMQ come from the germline V gene (reference sequence). The V end lost 0 bases, the J end lost 3 bases, and 8 bases lay between the germline ends. The CDR3 has 15 residues. CDR3 in amino acids: CASSLGGEDTGELFF. DNA for the CDR3: TGTGCCAGCAGCTTAGGGGGAGAGGACACCGGGGAGCTGTTTTTT.

In the case of this clone: As the CDR3 is not closed by the conserved phenylalanine or tryptophan, this likely results from a read error. It is unclear where the CDR3 begins or ends on the DNA, so no DNA is shown, and the CDR3 is as TCRdb lists it. This sequence joins TRBV7-9 and TRBJ1-2; the table's D call of TRBD1 was not tested on the DNA. The germline gives CDR1 SEHNR, CDR2 FQNEAQ (reference sequence). Including both end residues, the CDR3 is 13 amino acids long. CDR3: CASSPSNVAFQVY.